A selection of T cell receptor beta chains follows, all from one sample in a study of cytomegalovirus exposure and HLA in healthy donors. Profiled with immunoSEQ multiplex PCR; TCRdb holds only in-frame clones, not every one. The sample has some 60,000 clones; roughly 94% are singletons. The material sequenced was PBMCs. Receptors originate from a man younger than 35 in good health and CMV-seropositive. Each CDR3 is given with its conserved first and last residue. D genes are given only for firm matches. Expanded clones get a size class; other rows say once, few or many, or leave the size out.

cdr3_nt: TGTGCCAGCAGCTTAGTAGGGGATGGGGGCTACACCTTC
cdr3_aa: CASSLVGDGGYTF
v_call: TRBV11-2
j_call: TRBJ1-2
clone_size: -
d_call: -

cdr3_nt: TGTGCCAGCAGTTTATCCCGAACAGGCAGAAACACCATATATTTT
cdr3_aa: CASSLSRTGRNTIYF
v_call: TRBV27
j_call: TRBJ1-3
clone_size: few
d_call: -

cdr3_nt: TGTGCCAGCAGGGGGAGGGTAAGCTCCTACGAGCAGTACTTC
cdr3_aa: CASRGRVSSYEQYF
v_call: TRBV6-5
j_call: TRBJ2-7
clone_size: -
d_call: TRBD2

cdr3_nt: TGTGCCAGCAGCGTCGGGACTAGCATCGAGCAGTTCTTC
cdr3_aa: CASSVGTSIEQFF
v_call: TRBV9
j_call: TRBJ2-1
clone_size: -
d_call: TRBD2

cdr3_nt: TGTGCCTGGAGGGGGACTAGCGGGAGTAACGAGCAGTACTTC
cdr3_aa: CAWRGTSGSNEQYF
v_call: TRBV30
j_call: TRBJ2-7
clone_size: -
d_call: TRBD2

cdr3_nt: TGTGCCAGCAGTACCTATTCTAGTAGCTCCTACGAGCAGTACTTC
cdr3_aa: CASSTYSSSSYEQYF
v_call: TRBV28
j_call: TRBJ2-7
clone_size: -
d_call: -

cdr3_nt: TGTGCCAGCGGTTTAGCGGGAGCCACAGATACGCAGTATTTT
cdr3_aa: CASGLAGATDTQYF
v_call: TRBV2
j_call: TRBJ2-3
clone_size: -
d_call: TRBD2

cdr3_nt: TGTGCCAGCAGTGAGAACCCCCTAAGCTCCTATAATTCACCCCTCCACTTT
cdr3_aa: CASSENPLSSYNSPLHF
v_call: TRBV6-1
j_call: TRBJ1-6
clone_size: -
d_call: -

cdr3_nt: TGTGCCAGCAGCTTGGGCGGGGGGAGCTCCTACGAGCAGTACTTC
cdr3_aa: CASSLGGGSSYEQYF
v_call: TRBV5-4
j_call: TRBJ2-7
clone_size: few
d_call: TRBD2

cdr3_nt: TGTGCCAGCAGTCCGACAGGGTATGGCTATGGCTACACCTTC
cdr3_aa: CASSPTGYGYGYTF
v_call: TRBV5-4
j_call: TRBJ1-2
clone_size: -
d_call: TRBD1

cdr3_nt: TGTGCCAGCAGTTTGGACAGGGGTGAGACCCAGTACTTC
cdr3_aa: CASSLDRGETQYF
v_call: TRBV28
j_call: TRBJ2-5
clone_size: few
d_call: TRBD1

cdr3_nt: TGTGCCATCAGTGACGGGCAGGGCTATGGCTACACCTTC
cdr3_aa: CAISDGQGYGYTF
v_call: TRBV10-3
j_call: TRBJ1-2
clone_size: -
d_call: -

cdr3_nt: TGTGCCAGCTCATCCGACACCGGGGAGCTGTTTTTT
cdr3_aa: CASSSDTGELFF
v_call: TRBV18
j_call: TRBJ2-2
clone_size: -
d_call: -

cdr3_nt: TGCGCCAGCAGCCAATGGATAGGGGGCAACACCATATATTTT
cdr3_aa: CASSQWIGGNTIYF
v_call: TRBV4-1
j_call: TRBJ1-3
clone_size: -
d_call: TRBD1

cdr3_nt: TGCGCCAGCAGTGAGTCCTCATCTCCTATCCTCTACGAGCAGTACTTC
cdr3_aa: CASSESSSPILYEQYF
v_call: TRBV10-2
j_call: TRBJ2-7
clone_size: -
d_call: -

cdr3_nt: TGTGCCAGCAGCAATTTCTCAGGGAACCAAGAGACCCAGTACTTC
cdr3_aa: CASSNFSGNQETQYF
v_call: TRBV21-1
j_call: TRBJ2-5
clone_size: -
d_call: -

cdr3_nt: TGCGCCAGCAGCTTTTCGGACAGAACAGATACGCAGTATTTT
cdr3_aa: CASSFSDRTDTQYF
v_call: TRBV5-1
j_call: TRBJ2-3
clone_size: -
d_call: -

cdr3_nt: TGTGCCAGCAGTTTAAACGGGGGTTACGGCAATGAGCAGTTCTTC
cdr3_aa: CASSLNGGYGNEQFF
v_call: TRBV28
j_call: TRBJ2-1
clone_size: -
d_call: -

cdr3_nt: TGCAGCGTTGAGGGGAGACTCTCTGGAAACACCATATATTTT
cdr3_aa: CSVEGRLSGNTIYF
v_call: TRBV29-1
j_call: TRBJ1-3
clone_size: -
d_call: -

cdr3_nt: TGCGCCAGCAGCCAAGTGCGATTGGGGGCCAAACATTCACCCCTCCACTTT
cdr3_aa: CASSQVRLGAKHSPLHF
v_call: TRBV4-1
j_call: TRBJ1-6
clone_size: few
d_call: -

cdr3_nt: TGTGCCAGCAGTCCATGGGGGACAGGGACTTCACCCCTCCACTTT
cdr3_aa: CASSPWGTGTSPLHF
v_call: TRBV28
j_call: TRBJ1-6
clone_size: once
d_call: TRBD1

cdr3_nt: TGTGCCAGCAGCAAGAACCCGAATACACCGTTCGATAGCAATCAGCCCCAGCATTTT
cdr3_aa: CASSKNPNTPFDSNQPQHF
v_call: TRBV21-1
j_call: TRBJ1-5
clone_size: -
d_call: -

cdr3_nt: TGTGCCAGCAGCCAAAGCGGGGTTGCCTACGAGCAGTACTTC
cdr3_aa: CASSQSGVAYEQYF
v_call: TRBV7-2
j_call: TRBJ2-7
clone_size: few
d_call: TRBD2

cdr3_nt: TGTGCCAGCCGGCGGGGTGGGGAGACCCAGTACTTC
cdr3_aa: CASRRGGETQYF
v_call: TRBV5-4
j_call: TRBJ2-5
clone_size: -
d_call: -

cdr3_nt: TGTGCCAGCAGTCCGAGCCCGGGACTAGCTGCATACAATGAGCAGTTCTTC
cdr3_aa: CASSPSPGLAAYNEQFF
v_call: TRBV28
j_call: TRBJ2-1
clone_size: -
d_call: TRBD2

cdr3_nt: TGTGCCAGCAGTTCGTCTACAGGGGCGGGCACTGAAGCTTTCTTT
cdr3_aa: CASSSSTGAGTEAFF
v_call: TRBV6-6
j_call: TRBJ1-1
clone_size: -
d_call: TRBD1

cdr3_nt: TGTGCCAGCAGCCAAACTCCGGCCGGGGAAGGCTACACCTTC
cdr3_aa: CASSQTPAGEGYTF
v_call: TRBV11-2
j_call: TRBJ1-2
clone_size: -
d_call: -

cdr3_nt: TGTGCCAGCAGCCGAGGTAGAGGGAGGGGCAATCAGCCCCAGCATTTT
cdr3_aa: CASSRGRGRGNQPQHF
v_call: TRBV5-6
j_call: TRBJ1-5
clone_size: -
d_call: -

cdr3_nt: TGTGCCAGCACAAGGGGATTCGGTATAGATCAGCCCCAGCATTTT
cdr3_aa: CASTRGFGIDQPQHF
v_call: TRBV28
j_call: TRBJ1-5
clone_size: once
d_call: -

cdr3_nt: TGCGCCAGCAGCGAGGACAACAATCAGCCCCAGCATTTT
cdr3_aa: CASSEDNNQPQHF
v_call: TRBV5-1
j_call: TRBJ1-5
clone_size: -
d_call: -

cdr3_nt: TGTGCCAGCAGCTTAGCGTTAGAAACAGATACGCAGTATTTT
cdr3_aa: CASSLALETDTQYF
v_call: TRBV7-2
j_call: TRBJ2-3
clone_size: -
d_call: -

cdr3_nt: TGTGCCAGCAGTTCCAACCACAGGGGGTTTGAAGCTTTCTTT
cdr3_aa: CASSSNHRGFEAFF
v_call: TRBV6-5
j_call: TRBJ1-1
clone_size: -
d_call: TRBD1

cdr3_nt: TGTGCCAGCAGTTTCTCCTACGGGATCGGGGTAGCCAAAAACATTCAGTACTTC
cdr3_aa: CASSFSYGIGVAKNIQYF
v_call: TRBV28
j_call: TRBJ2-4
clone_size: once
d_call: -

cdr3_nt: TGTGCCAGCAGCTTAGCAGGGGTCGCGGAACAGTTCTTC
cdr3_aa: CASSLAGVAEQFF
v_call: TRBV7-9
j_call: TRBJ2-1
clone_size: -
d_call: -

cdr3_nt: TGTGCCAGTAGTATGACAGCTAACTATGGCTACACCTTC
cdr3_aa: CASSMTANYGYTF
v_call: TRBV19
j_call: TRBJ1-2
clone_size: once
d_call: -

cdr3_nt: TGTGCCAGCTCCTGGGACAGGTCCACCGGGGAGCTGTTTTTT
cdr3_aa: CASSWDRSTGELFF
v_call: TRBV18
j_call: TRBJ2-2
clone_size: -
d_call: TRBD1

cdr3_nt: TGTGCCAGCACCCAAGGACGGACTTTGGGATCACCCCTCCACTTT
cdr3_aa: CASTQGRTLGSPLHF
v_call: TRBV28
j_call: TRBJ1-6
clone_size: few
d_call: -

cdr3_nt: TGCGCCAGCAGCCAAAAGCTGCAGGGTTCCTATGGCTACACCTTC
cdr3_aa: CASSQKLQGSYGYTF
v_call: TRBV4-1
j_call: TRBJ1-2
clone_size: -
d_call: -

cdr3_nt: TGTGCCAGCAGCTTCGGGGGGATCAACAATGAGCAGTTCTTC
cdr3_aa: CASSFGGINNEQFF
v_call: TRBV7-9
j_call: TRBJ2-1
clone_size: -
d_call: TRBD2

cdr3_nt: TGTGCCAGCAGCCCCCGGGAGGGGCCGTTATCCTACAATGAGCAGTTCTTC
cdr3_aa: CASSPREGPLSYNEQFF
v_call: TRBV7-2
j_call: TRBJ2-1
clone_size: -
d_call: TRBD2

cdr3_nt: TGTGCCAGCAGCTTGGGCAGCTCTGGAAACACCATATATTTT
cdr3_aa: CASSLGSSGNTIYF
v_call: TRBV5-4
j_call: TRBJ1-3
clone_size: -
d_call: -

cdr3_nt: TGTGCCAGCAGTTACTCGAGTGGGGCGGATCGGGAAGCTTTCTTT
cdr3_aa: CASSYSSGADREAFF
v_call: TRBV6-6
j_call: TRBJ1-1
clone_size: -
d_call: -

cdr3_nt: TGTGCCAGCAGCTTAGTGCAAGAAAATCTAAGGGGTCGCGGAGCTTTCTTT
cdr3_aa: CASSLVQENLRGRGAFF
v_call: TRBV7-6
j_call: TRBJ1-1
clone_size: -
d_call: -

cdr3_nt: TGTGCCAGCAGTGAAAGGGGCAGGGATACAGGGGCCAACGTCCTGACTTTC
cdr3_aa: CASSERGRDTGANVLTF
v_call: TRBV2
j_call: TRBJ2-6
clone_size: -
d_call: -

cdr3_nt: TGTGCCAGCAGCTTCCTTCTGCTGTACCAGGGGACGTCTGAAGCTTTCTTT
cdr3_aa: CASSFLLLYQGTSEAFF
v_call: TRBV13
j_call: TRBJ1-1
clone_size: -
d_call: -

cdr3_nt: TGTGCCTGGAGCCCCATGGGGGCACGCAAGTACACTGAAGCTTTCTTT
cdr3_aa: CAWSPMGARKYTEAFF
v_call: TRBV30
j_call: TRBJ1-1
clone_size: -
d_call: -

cdr3_nt: TGTGCTAGCAGCTCTCTAGCGGGGGGGATGTATGAGCAGTTCTTC
cdr3_aa: CASSSLAGGMYEQFF
v_call: TRBV7-7
j_call: TRBJ2-1
clone_size: once
d_call: TRBD2

cdr3_nt: TGTGCCAGTAGTACCCGGGACAGGTTAGCGCAGTTCTTC
cdr3_aa: CASSTRDRLAQFF
v_call: TRBV19
j_call: TRBJ2-1
clone_size: -
d_call: TRBD1